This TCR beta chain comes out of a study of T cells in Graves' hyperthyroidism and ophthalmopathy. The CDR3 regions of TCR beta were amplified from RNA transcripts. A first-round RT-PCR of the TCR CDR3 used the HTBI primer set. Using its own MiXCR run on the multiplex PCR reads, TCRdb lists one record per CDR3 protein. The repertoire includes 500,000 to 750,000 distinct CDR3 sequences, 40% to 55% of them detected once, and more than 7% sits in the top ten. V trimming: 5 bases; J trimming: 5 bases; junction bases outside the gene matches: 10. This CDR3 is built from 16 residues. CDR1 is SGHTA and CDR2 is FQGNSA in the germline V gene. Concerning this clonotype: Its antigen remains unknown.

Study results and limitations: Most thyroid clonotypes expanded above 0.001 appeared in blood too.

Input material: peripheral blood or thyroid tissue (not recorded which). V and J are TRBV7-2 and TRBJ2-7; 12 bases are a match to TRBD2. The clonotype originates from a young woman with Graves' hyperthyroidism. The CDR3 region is CASSHRLAGAAHEQYF. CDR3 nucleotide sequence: TGTGCCAGCAGCCACCGACTAGCGGGAGCAGCCCACGAGCAGTACTTC.